The text below deals with one TCR beta chain. The data were taken from a study of blood T cell repertoires in COVID-19. Study in general: Sites across the United States, Italy and Spain contributed samples from acute and convalescent COVID-19. The cDNA or gDNA used as material had been derived from T cells, B-cell-depleted T cells, or PBMCs.

The length of the CDR3 is 15 residues. J was trimmed by 5 bases and V by 6 bases; bases with no gene match: 10. Germline-derived CDR1 and CDR2 are MNHEY and SVGAGI. Source study methods: Estimates of nucleated cell counts were drawn from the amplification of reference gene primers. TCRdb keeps only in-frame clones here, not all; method: immunoSEQ multiplex PCR. V and J calls and clone size are those listed in that table; D and trimming were worked out from the DNA. The data contain 150,000 to 160,000 clones, just under 85% of them singletons. Sample: peripheral blood. J is TRBJ2-5 and V is TRBV6-5; 9 bases are shared with TRBD1. This TCR was recovered from a woman aged 55-70 years with acute or convalescent COVID-19. In DNA, the CDR3 is TGTGCCAGCAGCGGGACCGGGACAGGGACTGAGACCCAGTACTTC. Protein sequence: CASSGTGTGTETQYF.